These 17 T cell receptor beta chains were all obtained from the same sample, sequenced in a study of blood T cell repertoires in COVID-19. Profiled with immunoSEQ multiplex PCR; TCRdb holds only in-frame clones, not every one. The table lists around 310,000 clones, 90% of them singletons, with nearly 7% in the top ten. The sample comprised peripheral blood. These receptors were obtained from a woman in her twenties or thirties with COVID-19, enrolled during active disease.

The rearrangement links TRBV6-5 to TRBJ2-4; no reliable D call. CDR1 MNHEY and CDR2 SVGAGI come from the germline V gene. This CDR3 has 15 residues. V was clipped by 0 bases and J by 0 bases, with 6 bases between them. The CDR3 DNA reads as TGTGCCAGCAGTTACTCCGTATTAGCCAAAAACATTCAGTACTTC. This sequence encodes CASSYSVLAKNIQYF.

The rearrangement links TRBV11-1 to TRBJ2-1, with TRBD2 identical over 15 bases. With V trimmed by 5 bases and J by 11 bases, 7 bases remained unmatched. The CDR3 runs to 15 residues. The germline gives CDR1 SGHAT, CDR2 FQDESV (reference sequence). CDR3 sequence: CASSPGTSGRIQQFF. The CDR3 DNA follows: TGTGCCAGCAGCCCCGGGACTAGCGGGAGGATACAGCAGTTCTTC.

DNA for the CDR3: TGCAGCGTTGGGACAGGGGGGGGAGAGACCCAGTACTTC. It is translated as CSVGTGGGETQYF. The J gene is TRBJ2-5, the V gene TRBV29-1; 10 nucleotides agree with TRBD1. Germline-derived CDR1 and CDR2 are SQVTM and ANQGSEA. With V trimmed by 4 bases and J by 4 bases, 3 bases remained unmatched. The CDR3 spans 13 residues.

This clone was detected once. The V and J genes are TRBV5-1 and TRBJ2-1, with D perhaps TRBD1 (6 bases). V was trimmed by 5 bases and J by 6 bases, leaving 21 bases between them. CDR1 is SGHRS and CDR2 is YFSETQ in the germline V gene. This CDR3 comprises 16 residues. The CDR3 protein is CASRTLGGPARNEQFF. In DNA form, the CDR3 reads TGCGCCAGCAGGACCCTTGGGGGCCCAGCGCGCAATGAGCAGTTCTTC.

This chain uses TRBV19 with TRBJ1-6; 9 bases match TRBD1. V gave up 5 bases and J gave up 9 bases; unmatched junction bases: 5. In germline, CDR1 is LNHDA, CDR2 SQIVND (reference sequence). There are 14 residues in the CDR3. CDR3 nucleotide sequence: TGTGCCAGTAGTCTCCGGGACAGGGCTTCACCCCTCCACTTT. Encoded protein: CASSLRDRASPLHF.

The gene calls are TRBV4-1 and TRBJ2-7; 12 bases align to TRBD1. This CDR3 spans 16 amino acids. CDR1 and CDR2 (germline): MGHRA, YSYEKL. The ends lost 2 bases at V and 0 bases at J; junction bases unmatched: 2. CDR3 sequence: CASSQWDRGPSYEQYF. CDR3 in DNA: TGCGCCAGCAGCCAATGGGACAGGGGGCCCTCCTACGAGCAGTACTTC.

The rearrangement links TRBV11-2 to TRBJ2-7, with D possibly matching TRBD1 (5 bases). The CDR3 length is 15 residues. With 5 bases removed from V and 4 bases from J, the gap between germline ends came to 18 bases. CDR1 is SGHAT, CDR2 FQNNGV, per germline. CDR3 in DNA: TGTGCCAGCAGCCCGCACCCGTTGGGGCTTTACGAGCAGTACTTC. It translates to CASSPHPLGLYEQYF.

This chain connects TRBV9 to TRBJ1-1, with D maybe TRBD1 (6 bases). The CDR3 loop spans 14 amino acids. V dropped 0 bases and J dropped 6 bases, with 12 bases sitting between them. Germline lookup yields CDR1 SGDLS and CDR2 YYNGEE. The CDR3 reads CASSVAVTGPEAFF. CDR3 DNA: TGTGCCAGCAGCGTAGCTGTTACAGGGCCTGAAGCTTTCTTT.

V usage is TRBV19 and J usage is TRBJ1-5; tentatively, D is TRBD1 (6 bases). Trimming pared 7 bases from V and 1 base from J, leaving 14 bases between. Germline V CDR1 and CDR2: LNHDA, SQIVND (reference sequence). The CDR3 sequence is 15 residues long. The CDR3 sequence: CASTYTGTSNQPQHF. The CDR3 nucleotides read TGTGCCAGTACCTACACCGGGACAAGCAATCAGCCCCAGCATTTT.

This chain links TRBV3-1 (or the pseudogene TRBV3-2) with TRBJ2-7; D call uncertain. CDR1 is LGHDT, CDR2 YNNKEL, per germline (reference sequence). This CDR3 region has 12 residues. V was cut by 8 bases and J by 3 bases, with 11 bases left in between. The CDR3: CASRFLCYEQYF. In DNA form, the CDR3 reads TGTGCCAGCCGGTTCCTATGCTACGAGCAGTACTTC.

This rearrangement joins TRBV5-4 to TRBJ1-2, with D perhaps TRBD1 (6 bases). CDR3 length equals 15 residues. Germline V CDR1 and CDR2: SGHNT, YYREEE (reference sequence). V dropped 0 bases and J dropped 4 bases, with 13 bases sitting between them. The CDR3 DNA reads as TGTGCCAGCAGCTTGGGCATAGGGGGTGGCTATGGCTACACCTTC. As protein: CASSLGIGGGYGYTF. Full variable domain (remainder filled in from reference TRBV5-4 and TRBJ1-2): ETGVTQSPTHLIKTRGQQVTLRCSSQSGHNTVSWYQQALGQGPQFIFQYYREEENGRGNFPPRFSGLQFPNYSSELNVNALELDDSALYLCASSLGIGGGYGYTFGSGTRLTVV.

This clone turned up a few times. The gene calls are TRBV2 and TRBJ1-1; D unclear. The CDR3 consists of 17 residues. Trimming shortened V by 7 bases and J by 1 base, and 22 bases separated the two germline ends. Per the germline V gene, CDR1 is SNHLY and CDR2 is FYNNEI. Here the CDR3 DNA reads TGTGCCAGCACCGACGTAGCGGGAAAAAGAAAGAACACTGAAGCTTTCTTT. The encoded protein is CASTDVAGKRKNTEAFF. Full variable domain (outside the CDR3, taken from reference TRBV2 and TRBJ1-1): EPEVTQTPSHQVTQMGQEVILRCVPISNHLYFYWYRQILGQKVEFLVSFYNNEISEKSEIFDDQFSVERPDGSNFTLKIRSTKLEDSAMYFCASTDVAGKRKNTEAFFGQGTRLTVV.

This clone appeared a single time. The chain joins TRBV27 to TRBJ1-6; 8 bases align to TRBD1. This CDR3 is 15 amino acids long. Losses at the gene ends were 5 bases for V and 7 bases for J; bases not matched to a gene: 7. Germline CDR1 and CDR2: MNHEY and SMNVEV (reference sequence). The CDR3 region is CASSLRDRRNSPLHF. The CDR3, as DNA: TGTGCCAGCAGTCTAAGGGACAGGCGGAATTCACCCCTCCACTTT.

This chain links TRBV15 with TRBJ2-7; 8 nucleotides match TRBD2. The CDR3 runs to 15 residues. J gave up 2 bases and V 5 bases, and 8 bases lay outside the gene matches. CDR1 LNHNV and CDR2 YYDKDF come from the germline V gene (reference sequence). The CDR3 coding sequence is TGTGCCACCAGCGCATCAATGGGACTAGCCTACGAGCAGTACTTC. The encoded protein is CATSASMGLAYEQYF.

The chain joins TRBV20-1 to TRBJ2-7; maybe TRBD2 (5 bases). V was pared by 3 bases and J by 2 bases, with 20 bases between. This CDR3 is built from 16 residues. CDR1 is DFQATT and CDR2 is SNEGSKA in the germline V gene (reference sequence). CDR3 sequence: CSASNLGPRGTYEQYF. For the CDR3, the DNA is TGCAGTGCTAGTAACCTTGGGCCCCGGGGAACCTACGAGCAGTACTTC.

This clone was counted a single time. This rearrangement joins TRBV19 to TRBJ1-5; 7 bases are a match to TRBD1. CDR3 size: 12 residues. Germline CDR1 reads LNHDA; CDR2 reads SQIVND (reference sequence). The J segment lost 3 bases and the V segment lost 8 bases, leaving 1 base of the junction unmatched. The CDR3: CASGQDNQPQHF. The CDR3 region has the DNA TGTGCCAGTGGACAGGACAATCAGCCCCAGCATTTT.

The chain combines TRBV28 with TRBJ1-2; weak D call: TRBD1 (6 bases). Germline loops: CDR1 MDHEN, CDR2 SYDVKM. Trimming stripped 1 base from V and 6 bases from J, with 21 bases between. This CDR3 has 17 residues. The CDR3 sequence: CASSLYVNGGAGDGYTF. In nucleotides, the CDR3 is TGTGCCAGCAGTTTATATGTGAACGGGGGCGCGGGAGATGGCTACACCTTC.